The 22 T cell receptor beta chains reported below all come from one sample, sequenced in a study of blood T cell repertoires in COVID-19. Here immunoSEQ multiplex PCR was the method, and the copy in TCRdb shows in-frame clones only, minus some. Of fewer than 450,000 clones listed, 90% are singletons. What was sequenced was PBMCs or T cells enriched from blood (not recorded which). The receptors were sampled from a man younger than 30 who had recovered from COVID-19.

The genes are TRBV7-3 and TRBJ1-1; a possible D gene is TRBD1 (5 bases). The germline gives CDR1 SGHTA, CDR2 FQGTGA. Trimming removed 8 bases from V and 2 bases from J, with 12 bases in between. The CDR3 length is 13 residues. The CDR3 DNA follows: TGTGCCAGCCGGACGACAGTCAACACTGAAGCTTTCTTT. The encoded protein is CASRTTVNTEAFF. Supplemented by reference TRBV7-3 and TRBJ1-1, the full variable domain reads GAGVSQTPSNKVTEKGKYVELRCDPISGHTALYWYRQSLGQGPEFLIYFQGTGAADDSGLPNDRFFAVRPEGSVSTLKIQRTERGDSAVYLCASRTTVNTEAFFGQGTRLTVV.

V and J are TRBV5-1 and TRBJ2-1; TRBD2 matches 8 bases. Looked up from germline, CDR1 is SGHRS and CDR2 is YFSETQ. Losses at the gene ends were 4 bases for V and 8 bases for J; bases not matched to a gene: 11. The CDR3 is 15 amino acids. The CDR3 DNA reads TGCGCCAGCAGCGCAGCGGGAGAAAATTTGTATGAGCAGTTCTTC. It is translated as CASSAAGENLYEQFF.

The chain combines TRBV2 with TRBJ2-7; possible D gene TRBD2, 5 bases. With 2 bases removed from V and 9 bases from J, the gap between germline ends came to 14 bases. This CDR3 has 13 amino acids. Germline CDR1 SNHLY, CDR2 FYNNEI. CDR3 protein: CASSEPSSILQYF. The CDR3 DNA sequence: TGTGCCAGCAGTGAACCTAGCTCTATCCTGCAGTACTTC.

This rearrangement joins TRBV9 to TRBJ2-3; a possible D gene is TRBD1 (6 bases). Trimming took 1 base from V and 10 from J, leaving 16 bases between them. CDR1 and CDR2 from the germline V gene are SGDLS and YYNGEE. This CDR3 is built from 14 residues. The CDR3 reads CASSVSRGSSSQYF. The CDR3 DNA reads TGTGCCAGCAGCGTATCCAGGGGTTCTAGTTCGCAGTATTTT.

The CDR3 region is CASSLTGRLNQPQHF. CDR3 nucleotides: TGTGCCAGTAGTCTCACAGGGCGGCTCAATCAGCCCCAGCATTTT. The chain couples TRBV19 to TRBJ1-5; D might be TRBD1 (6 bases). The CDR3 loop spans 15 amino acids. V gave up 5 bases and J gave up 3 bases, with 14 bases separating them. CDR1 LNHDA and CDR2 SQIVND come from the germline V gene (reference sequence).

The genes are TRBV2 and TRBJ1-1; D remains unclear. Looked up from germline, CDR1 is SNHLY and CDR2 is FYNNEI. Trimming stripped 4 bases from V and 0 bases from J, with 15 bases between. The CDR3 totals 16 residues. The CDR3 DNA reads TGTGCCAGCAGTGGCGTACAGTCTAAAATGAACACTGAAGCTTTCTTT. Its translation is CASSGVQSKMNTEAFF.

This clone appeared a few times. V usage is TRBV10-1 and J usage is TRBJ2-7; TRBD2 matches 8 bases. Germline values: CDR1 WNHNN, CDR2 SYGVQD (reference sequence). The V segment lost 3 bases and the J segment 2 bases; nucleotides outside the gene matches: 6. This CDR3 region has 15 residues. In nucleotides, the CDR3 is TGCGCCAGCAGTGACTCGGGAGGGCCCCCCTACGAGCAGTACTTC. This translates into CASSDSGGPPYEQYF.

This chain joins TRBV7-9 and TRBJ1-6; D might be TRBD1 (5 bases). Germline loops: CDR1 SEHNR, CDR2 FQNEAQ (reference sequence). CDR3 size: 16 residues. Trimming left V 3 bases short and J 8 bases short, with 17 bases between. The CDR3 spells CASSLGPGPADSPLHF. The CDR3, as DNA: TGTGCCAGCAGCTTGGGGCCAGGACCGGCAGATTCACCCCTCCACTTT.

The CDR3 sequence: CASSLDNLGGTEAFF. The CDR3 nucleotides read TGTGCCAGCAGCTTAGATAACCTCGGGGGAACTGAAGCTTTCTTT. V usage is TRBV11-3 and J usage is TRBJ1-1, with TRBD1 as a possible D gene (5 bases). This CDR3 has 15 amino acids. Germline-derived CDR1 and CDR2 are SGHNT and YENEEA. V lost 0 bases and J lost 5, with 13 bases in between. The complete variable domain, with remaining parts taken from reference TRBV11-3 and TRBJ1-1, reads EAGVVQSPRYKIIEKKQPVAFWCNPISGHNTLYWYLQNLGQGPELLIRYENEEAVDDSQLPKDRFSAERLKGVDSTLKIQPAELGDSAVYLCASSLDNLGGTEAFFGQGTRLTVV.

The chain is built from TRBV18 and TRBJ2-1; TRBD1 might be the D (6 bases). This CDR3 spans 13 amino acids. Germline V gives CDR1 KGHSH, CDR2 LQKENI. V was pared by 3 bases and J by 7 bases, with 10 bases between. CDR3 residues: CASSPGTPNEQFF. In DNA, the CDR3 is TGTGCCAGCTCACCGGGGACACCTAATGAGCAGTTCTTC.

J is TRBJ2-1 and V is TRBV4-1; 9 bases are a match to TRBD1. The V gene end was trimmed by 3 bases and the J gene end by 0 bases; junction bases not matched to a gene: 0. The germline V gene encodes CDR1 MGHRA and CDR2 YSYEKL. The length of the CDR3 is 15 residues. The CDR3, as DNA: TGCGCCAGCAGCCAGGGACAGGGCTCCTACAATGAGCAGTTCTTC. Residues: CASSQGQGSYNEQFF.

The rearrangement joins TRBV7-9 to TRBJ2-3; 10 nucleotides line up with TRBD1. The length of the CDR3 is 14 residues. The germline V gene has CDR1 SEHNR and CDR2 FQNEAQ (reference sequence). The trim removed 4 bases at V and 5 bases at J, leaving 3 bases unmatched. CDR3 in DNA: TGTGCCAGCAGCTACGACAGGGGGCGAGATACGCAGTATTTT. As protein: CASSYDRGRDTQYF.

The chain carries TRBV11-2 and TRBJ2-2; possible D gene TRBD2, 6 bases. CDR1 and CDR2 from the germline V gene are SGHAT and FQNNGV. CDR3 length equals 20 residues. V lost 0 bases and J 4 bases, leaving 24 bases between the germline ends. The CDR3 is CASSLELPAGSKGSTGELFF. CDR3 bases: TGTGCCAGCAGCTTAGAGCTACCCGCGGGAAGTAAGGGGTCCACCGGGGAGCTGTTTTTT.

This chain joins TRBV5-4 and TRBJ1-1; no firm D call. Trimming took 1 base from V and 6 from J, leaving 13 bases between them. Germline CDR1 SGHNT, CDR2 YYREEE (reference sequence). CDR3 size: 14 residues. The CDR3 loop is CASSLRGGEAEAFF. The CDR3 DNA reads TGTGCCAGCAGCTTGAGAGGAGGAGAGGCTGAAGCTTTCTTT.

CDR3 in amino acids: CASSYGTGDNTGNTIYF. The DNA for the CDR3 is TGCGCCAGCAGCTACGGGACAGGGGATAACACTGGAAACACCATATATTTT. The chain links TRBV5-1 to TRBJ1-3; 10 bases match TRBD1. Unmatched junction bases numbered 8, after V lost 3 bases and J lost 2 bases. The CDR3 consists of 17 residues. Germline V gene sequence: CDR1 SGHRS, CDR2 YFSETQ. Full variable domain (rest looked up from reference TRBV5-1 and TRBJ1-3): KAGVTQTPRYLIKTRGQQVTLSCSPISGHRSVSWYQQTPGQGLQFLFEYFSETQRNKGNFPGRFSGRQFSNSRSEMNVSTLELGDSALYLCASSYGTGDNTGNTIYFGEGSWLTVV.

Turning to this clone: Relative to the germline gene, one junction end is altered; a read error may explain this. The gene calls are TRBV30 and TRBJ1-6; D is unclear. Germline V gives CDR1 GTSNPN, CDR2 SVGIG (reference sequence). The CDR3 spans 15 residues. The CDR3 nucleotides are TGTGCCTGGAGTTATGGGTCAGGCTATGATTCACCCCTCCACTTT. Its translation is CAWSYGSGYDSPLHF.

The CDR3 bases are TGTGCCAGCAGCCCCACTAGTTTCTCCTACGAGCAGTACTTC. Translating it yields CASSPTSFSYEQYF. This rearrangement joins TRBV9 to TRBJ2-7, with D possibly matching TRBD2 (5 bases). The germline gives CDR1 SGDLS, CDR2 YYNGEE. With 4 bases removed from V and 0 bases from J, the gap between germline ends came to 11 bases. The CDR3 is 14 residues long.

The chain combines TRBV4-1 with TRBJ1-1; possible D gene TRBD1, 5 bases. This CDR3 has 14 amino acids. Trimming cost V 3 bases and J 2 bases, with 10 bases left between them. Looked up from germline, CDR1 is MGHRA and CDR2 is YSYEKL. The CDR3 protein is CASSHTDRNTEAFF. In DNA form, the CDR3 reads TGCGCCAGCAGCCATACCGACAGAAACACTGAAGCTTTCTTT.

This chain connects TRBV6-1 to TRBJ2-2, with 11 nucleotides matching TRBD2. V shed 0 bases, J shed 4 bases, and the junction held 1 base outside the gene matches. The germline V gene encodes CDR1 MNHNS and CDR2 SASEGT. The CDR3 runs to 16 residues. This CDR3 is CASSEALAGGTGELFF. Written as DNA, the CDR3 is TGTGCCAGCAGTGAAGCGCTAGCGGGGGGCACCGGGGAGCTGTTTTTT.

CDR3 sequence (DNA): TGTGCCAGCAGTTTGGACAGGGATGTCACCGGGGAGCTGTTTTTT. This codes for CASSLDRDVTGELFF. This chain uses TRBV27 with TRBJ2-2; 8 nucleotides align to TRBD1. CDR1 is MNHEY, CDR2 SMNVEV, per germline (reference sequence). The CDR3 loop spans 15 amino acids. Trimming removed 3 bases from V and 4 bases from J; junction bases left unmatched: 4.

The chain uses TRBV13 and TRBJ1-3; D uncertain. Germline V lookup: CDR1 PRHDT, CDR2 FYEKMQ (reference sequence). CDR3 size: 15 residues. The V end was cut by 3 bases, the J end by 0 bases, with 9 bases between. CDR3 residues: CASSFFVRSGNTIYF. The CDR3 DNA follows: TGTGCCAGCAGCTTTTTCGTCCGCTCTGGAAACACCATATATTTT.

The J gene is TRBJ2-3, the V gene TRBV19; D gene uncertain. The CDR3 totals 14 residues. Germline CDR1 and CDR2: LNHDA and SQIVND (reference sequence). The V end lost 8 bases, the J end lost 0 bases, and 12 bases lay between the germline ends. The CDR3 here is CASSPWASTDTQYF. The DNA for the CDR3 is TGTGCCAGTTCCCCTTGGGCGAGCACAGATACGCAGTATTTT.